This TCR beta chain was sequenced during a study of identical twins. A universal primer binding site was introduced by template switching. The final cDNA contained unique molecular identifiers. TCRdb recomputed calls from the 5' RACE reads with MiXCR, one row per CDR3 protein. The sample contains about 200,000 distinct CDR3 sequences, under 10% of which appear only once. This clonotype occurred many times. CDR1 and CDR2 (germline): SGHRS, YFSETQ. Trimming cost V 4 bases and J 7 bases, with 12 bases left between them. This CDR3 has 12 residues. The sample was also reused in another study, on yellow fever vaccine responses in identical twins. That study reports: In identical twins, vaccine T cell responses appeared partly shared and partly individual.

The chain links TRBV5-1 to TRBJ2-7; D might be TRBD2 (6 bases). The sequenced sample consisted of memory (CD45RO+) T cells sorted from blood. The sequence was collected from a woman younger than 35 in good health. This CDR3 is CASSRESGEQYF. The CDR3 DNA follows: TGCGCCAGCAGCCGCGAGAGCGGGGAGCAGTACTTC.